The 20 T cell receptor beta chains below come from one sample, sequenced in a study of blood T cells in healthy people across ages. Together with a sample-barcoded 5' primer, a J-beta primer mix was included in a second PCR lasting about 7 to 12 cycles. Each CDR3 protein gets one entry after TCRdb re-called the 5' RACE reads with MiXCR. The sample contains roughly 650,000 distinct CDR3 sequences, roughly 30% of which appear only once. The specimen sequenced was blood. These TCRs come from a woman aged 80 or over in good health.

About this clonotype: A junction end diverges from the germline sequence, so it may reflect a read error. The V and J genes are TRBV28 and TRBJ2-1, with D perhaps TRBD1 or TRBD2 (6 bases each). Germline assignment: CDR1 MDHEN and CDR2 SYDVKM. This CDR3 has 13 residues. CDR3 nucleotide sequence: TGTGCCAGCATCCTGACGGGGGCTAATGTGCAGTTCTTC. Translating gives CASILTGANVQFF.

Here the CDR3 DNA reads TGCGCCAGCAGCTTCGCGGGTTCACCCCTCCACTTT. Protein: CASSFAGSPLHF. The rearrangement links TRBV5-1 to TRBJ1-6; no definite D call. The germline V and J ends were trimmed by 2 bases and 9 bases, with 6 bases remaining between them. The germline gives CDR1 SGHRS, CDR2 YFSETQ. CDR3 length: 12 residues.

Many counts were recorded for this clonotype. The J gene is TRBJ1-2, the V gene TRBV15, with D possibly matching TRBD1 (6 bases). Trimming took off 0 bases at V and 4 bases at J, with 12 bases between the two ends. This CDR3 region has 15 residues. From germline, CDR1 is LNHNV and CDR2 YYDKDF (reference sequence). DNA for the CDR3: TGTGCCACCAGCAGAGATCAGGGGTTTCGCTATGGCTACACCTTC. It codes for CATSRDQGFRYGYTF.

The chain joins TRBV3-1 to TRBJ2-5; the match to TRBD2 covers 12 bases. This CDR3 has 17 amino acids. V dropped 4 bases and J dropped 11; count of bases not matched to a gene: 17. CDR1 and CDR2 from the germline V gene are LGHDT and YNNKEL (reference sequence). CDR3 DNA sequence: TGTGCCAGCAGCCCACCAGGACTAGCGGGGACGTGGGGTGAGCAGTACTTC. Residues: CASSPPGLAGTWGEQYF.

The V gene is TRBV20-1, the J gene TRBJ2-5; D remains unclear. The CDR3 sequence is 10 residues long. Trimming cost V 0 bases and J 11 bases, with 7 bases left between them. Germline CDR1 reads DFQATT; CDR2 reads SNEGSKA (reference sequence). The CDR3 sequence is CSARDVSQYF. The CDR3 region has the DNA TGCAGTGCTAGAGACGTGTCTCAGTACTTC.

The chain uses TRBV5-1 and TRBJ2-7; TRBD2 is a possible D gene (5 bases). Trimming shortened V by 2 bases and J by 5 bases, and 11 bases separated the two germline ends. Germline CDR1 is SGHRS and CDR2 is YFSETQ. This CDR3 has 13 residues. This chain's CDR3 is CASSFEGSDEQYF. In DNA, the CDR3 is TGCGCCAGCAGCTTCGAGGGAAGCGACGAGCAGTACTTC. The entire variable domain, with the rest obtained from reference TRBV5-1 and TRBJ2-7, is as follows: KAGVTQTPRYLIKTRGQQVTLSCSPISGHRSVSWYQQTPGQGLQFLFEYFSETQRNKGNFPGRFSGRQFSNSRSEMNVSTLELGDSALYLCASSFEGSDEQYFGPGTRLTVT.

This clonotype was picked up many times. The J gene is TRBJ1-2, the V gene TRBV12-3 or TRBV12-4; D may be TRBD1 (5 bases). The CDR3 covers 14 residues. V gave up 5 bases and J gave up 0 bases, with 10 bases separating them. In DNA form, the CDR3 reads TGTGCCAGCAGTCAACAGGCTACTAACTATGGCTACACCTTC. Translated: CASSQQATNYGYTF.

The chain employs TRBV7-2 and TRBJ2-5, with TRBD1 matching 7 bases. J lost 2 bases, V lost 2 bases, and 2 bases had no gene match. Germline CDR1 reads SGHTA; CDR2 reads FQGNSA. This CDR3 is built from 14 residues. The CDR3 loop reads CASSLQQGQETQYF. The CDR3 DNA follows: TGTGCCAGCAGCTTACAACAGGGGCAAGAGACCCAGTACTTC.

The chain uses TRBV5-1 and TRBJ2-1; D is ambiguous. There are 16 residues in the CDR3. V lost 7 bases and J lost 2, with 19 bases in between. In germline, CDR1 is SGHRS, CDR2 YFSETQ. CDR3 protein: CASSLNAEAAYNEQFF. The CDR3 region has the DNA TGCGCCAGCTCCCTTAATGCAGAGGCTGCCTACAATGAGCAGTTCTTC. The whole variable domain, remainder taken from reference TRBV5-1 and TRBJ2-1, is KAGVTQTPRYLIKTRGQQVTLSCSPISGHRSVSWYQQTPGQGLQFLFEYFSETQRNKGNFPGRFSGRQFSNSRSEMNVSTLELGDSALYLCASSLNAEAAYNEQFFGPGTRLTVL.

The sample holds one count of this clonotype. The chain joins TRBV6-1 to TRBJ2-7, with 7 bases fitting TRBD1. This CDR3 has 15 residues. V gave up 2 bases and J gave up 4 bases; unmatched junction bases: 8. The germline gives CDR1 MNHNS, CDR2 SASEGT. The CDR3 loop is CASSEIGTEQYEQYF. The CDR3 bases are TGTGCCAGCAGTGAAATCGGGACAGAGCAATACGAGCAGTACTTC.

At least ten counts were recorded for this clonotype. This chain joins TRBV5-1 and TRBJ1-1; TRBD1 might be the D (5 bases). The CDR3 length is 16 residues. Germline V CDR1 and CDR2: SGHRS, YFSETQ. V was cut by 5 bases and J by 0 bases, with 17 bases left in between. The CDR3 spells CASRPVGGSMNTEAFF. The CDR3 bases are TGCGCCAGCAGACCTGTGGGGGGAAGTATGAACACTGAAGCTTTCTTT.

In this sample, this clonotype turned up many times. The rearrangement uses TRBV15 and TRBJ2-5; 9 positions match TRBD1. This CDR3 comprises 14 residues. J gave up 11 bases and V 3 bases, and 10 bases lay outside the gene matches. Per the germline V gene, CDR1 is LNHNV and CDR2 is YYDKDF (reference sequence). The CDR3 nucleotides are TGTGCCACCAGCAGTGGGGGGACAGGGAGGGAGCAGTACTTC. It yields the protein CATSSGGTGREQYF.

The sample holds many counts of this clonotype. V usage is TRBV5-1 and J usage is TRBJ1-1; 7 bases agree with TRBD1. The CDR3 contains 13 residues. Trimming cost V 4 bases and J 7 bases; bases outside gene matches: 7. CDR1 is SGHRS and CDR2 is YFSETQ in the germline V gene. The CDR3 bases are TGCGCCAGCAGCCGGGACAGTAACGTTGAAGCTTTCTTT. Translation gives CASSRDSNVEAFF.

This clonotype was seen repeatedly, ten times or more. The chain recombines TRBV5-4 with TRBJ1-6, with 8 nucleotides matching TRBD1. The germline V gene has CDR1 SGHNT and CDR2 YYREEE (reference sequence). The ends lost 3 bases at V and 4 bases at J; junction bases unmatched: 6. The CDR3 has 16 amino acids. The CDR3 DNA reads as TGTGCCAGCAGCTGGAAGGGACAGGCTTATAATTCACCCCTCCACTTT. Amino acids: CASSWKGQAYNSPLHF.

This clonotype was seen only once. This may be a read error, as it is one base from a much larger clone. The chain uses TRBV6-5 and TRBJ2-1; 9 bases fit TRBD2. CDR3 length: 15 amino acids. Losses at the gene ends were 7 bases for V and 6 bases for J; bases not matched to a gene: 10. Germline CDR1 and CDR2: MNHEY and SVGAGI. The CDR3 sequence is CASMVAGATINEQFF. The CDR3 DNA sequence: TGTGCCAGCATGGTAGCGGGGGCAACGATCAATGAGCAGTTCTTC.

This clonotype was seen repeatedly, ten times or more. The chain employs TRBV20-1 and TRBJ2-7, with a possible D match to TRBD1 (6 bases). Germline CDR1 DFQATT, CDR2 SNEGSKA (reference sequence). Trimming removed 5 bases from V and 0 bases from J, with 14 bases in between. The CDR3 spans 14 residues. The CDR3 protein is CSALGQLSSYEQYF. CDR3 DNA sequence: TGCAGTGCTCTCGGACAGCTGAGCTCCTACGAGCAGTACTTC.

This clonotype was detected ten times or more. The CDR3 sequence: CASSLWQARDTDTQYF. Written as DNA, the CDR3 is TGTGCCAGCAGTTTATGGCAAGCGAGAGACACAGATACGCAGTATTTT. This chain uses TRBV28 with TRBJ2-3; no clear D. The CDR3 is 16 residues long. Germline loops: CDR1 MDHEN, CDR2 SYDVKM. Between the trimmed V and J ends, which lost 0 bases and 2 bases, there was a span of 12 bases.

This clonotype was detected a few times. The chain joins TRBV20-1 to TRBJ1-2; D unresolved. The CDR3 loop spans 12 amino acids. Germline lookup yields CDR1 DFQATT and CDR2 SNEGSKA (reference sequence). V shed 1 base and J shed 10 bases, with 13 bases lying between them. The CDR3 DNA reads TGCAGTGCTAGAGGGAACAGTGGGGACTACACCTTC. Amino acids: CSARGNSGDYTF.

As regards this clonotype: Given a much more abundant clone one base away, this may be a read error. V is TRBV20-1 and J is TRBJ2-5, with a tentative D call TRBD2 (6 bases). There are 12 residues in the CDR3. Looked up from germline, CDR1 is DFQATT and CDR2 is SNEGSKA (reference sequence). The CDR3 sequence: CSARWGEETLYF. The CDR3 nucleotides are TGCAGTGCCCGATGGGGGGAGGAGACCCTGTACTTC.

This clonotype was counted at least ten times. The chain joins TRBV20-1 to TRBJ1-2; a possible D gene is TRBD1 (6 bases). Deletions cut 5 bases from V and 5 bases from J, with 21 bases between. The germline gives CDR1 DFQATT, CDR2 SNEGSKA (reference sequence). The CDR3 totals 15 residues. The CDR3 loop reads CSASPPQGKGYGYTF. The DNA for the CDR3 is TGCAGTGCTTCCCCCCCCCAGGGGAAAGGTTATGGCTACACCTTC.